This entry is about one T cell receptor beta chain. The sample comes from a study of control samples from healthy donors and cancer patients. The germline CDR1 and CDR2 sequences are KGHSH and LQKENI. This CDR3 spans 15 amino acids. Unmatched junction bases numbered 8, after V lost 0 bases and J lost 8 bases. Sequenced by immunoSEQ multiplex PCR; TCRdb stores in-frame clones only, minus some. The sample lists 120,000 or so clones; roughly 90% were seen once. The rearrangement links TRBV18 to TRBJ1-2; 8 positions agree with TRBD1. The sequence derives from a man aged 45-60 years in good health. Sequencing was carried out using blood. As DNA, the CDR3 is TGTGCCAGCTCACCACCGGGACAGGTCGGGGGAGGCTACACCTTC. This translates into CASSPPGQVGGGYTF. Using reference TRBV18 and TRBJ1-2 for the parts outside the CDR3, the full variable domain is NAGVMQNPRHLVRRRGQEARLRCSPMKGHSHVYWYRQLPEEGLKFMVYLQKENIIDESGMPKERFSAEFPKEGPSILRIQQVVRGDSAAYFCASSPPGQVGGGYTFGSGTRLTVV.